The clone carrying this T cell receptor (beta chain) showed up just a few times. Its antigen is as yet unknown. TCRdb fed the 5' RACE reads into MiXCR, producing one record per CDR3 protein. The sample contains roughly 450,000 distinct CDR3 sequences, roughly 27% of which appear only once. These data belong to a study of CD8 T cells in ankylosing spondylitis. Notes on the study in general: As reported, disease-linked clones showed significant enrichment in matched ankylosing spondylitis synovial fluid. Previous work reported some of these motif variants in the synovial fluid and blood of reactive arthritis. Disease-linked clones bore a CD8+ phenotype, appearing relatively rarely in peripheral blood. Apparently characteristic of ankylosing spondylitis blood was a TCR beta motif (roughly 8 highly homologous variants).

The TCR originated in a male donor with ankylosing spondylitis. What was sequenced was blood, either unsorted or a sorted T cell fraction (not recorded which).

The CDR3 sequence: CASSFQTGFSYGYTF. CDR3 coding DNA: TGTGCCAGCAGTTTCCAGACAGGGTTCAGCTATGGCTACACCTTC. This chain uses TRBV12-3 or TRBV12-4 with TRBJ1-2; 7 nucleotides line up with TRBD1. The junction had 8 bases not matched to a gene; V was cut back by 3 bases and J by 4 bases. The length of the CDR3 is 15 residues.